These T cell receptor beta chains were read from a single sample in a study of control samples from healthy donors and cancer patients. Assay used: immunoSEQ multiplex PCR; TCRdb lists only in-frame clones, some missing. This table holds 150,000 to 200,000 clones, approximately 94% found once. Source material: blood. These receptors all come from a woman aged 40 to 55 in good health. Both conserved end residues are trimmed from each CDR3. Each record gives: clone size, V gene, J gene, CDR3 protein. Clone size is not always given. Where it is, it says once, few, many or a class for expanded clones.

.	TRBV7-2	TRBJ2-7	ASSLRSDRAYEQY
.	TRBV7-8	TRBJ1-1	ASSLDEAF
.	TRBV5-6	TRBJ1-1	ASSRGQPNTEAF
.	TRBV10-3	TRBJ1-6	AISDGSPRSSYNSPLH
.	TRBV6-2/TRBV6-3	TRBJ2-7	ASSYTVEDYRTYEQY
.	TRBV7-2	TRBJ1-2	ASSLQGIDT
.	TRBV6-5	TRBJ1-1	ASSVRARDTEAF
.	TRBV7-2	TRBJ2-7	ASSGGPRPSYEQY
once	TRBV20-1	TRBJ1-5	SASIPSQPQH
.	TRBV6-6	TRBJ2-7	ASSYGEQY